This record covers a single T cell receptor beta chain. The source of the sample is a study of OX40 agonist ivuxolimab in advanced cancers. Overall study context: Partial responses were achieved by three patients: one hepatocellular carcinoma, two cutaneous melanoma.

The CDR3 consists of 16 residues. The repertoire was sequenced with immunoSEQ multiplex PCR; TCRdb's copy has only in-frame clones and lacks some. This sample has roughly 56,000 clones, with 84% found just once. Sequencing was performed on CD4+ or CD8+ T cells sorted from blood, taken in a trial of the OX40 agonist ivuxolimab. The receptor's source is an adult with an advanced solid tumor such as melanoma, head and neck, liver or kidney cancer. This chain links TRBV21-1 with TRBJ2-7. TRBV21-1 is reported as a pseudogene. The CDR3: CASSKEENRTYYEQYF. In DNA form, the CDR3 reads TGTGCCAGCAGCAAAGAGGAGAACAGGACTTATTACGAGCAGTACTTC.